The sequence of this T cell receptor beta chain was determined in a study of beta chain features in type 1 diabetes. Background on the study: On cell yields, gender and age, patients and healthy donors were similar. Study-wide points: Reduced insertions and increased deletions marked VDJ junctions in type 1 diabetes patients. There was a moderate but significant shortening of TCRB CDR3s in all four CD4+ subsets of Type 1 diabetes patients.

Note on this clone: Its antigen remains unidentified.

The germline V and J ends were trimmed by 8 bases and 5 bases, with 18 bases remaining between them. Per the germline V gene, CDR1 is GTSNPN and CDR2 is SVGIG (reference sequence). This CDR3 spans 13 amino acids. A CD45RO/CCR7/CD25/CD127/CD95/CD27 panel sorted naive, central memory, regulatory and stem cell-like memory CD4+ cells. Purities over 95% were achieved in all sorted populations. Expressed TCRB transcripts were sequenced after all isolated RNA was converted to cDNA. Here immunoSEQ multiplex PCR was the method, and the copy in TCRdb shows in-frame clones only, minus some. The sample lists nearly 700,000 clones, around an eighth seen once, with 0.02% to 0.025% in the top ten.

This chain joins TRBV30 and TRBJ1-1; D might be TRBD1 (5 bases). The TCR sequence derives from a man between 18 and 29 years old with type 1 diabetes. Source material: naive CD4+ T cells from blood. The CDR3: CAGRRGGETEAFF. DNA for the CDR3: TGTGCCGGCAGAAGAGGAGGGGAAACTGAAGCTTTCTTT.